This T cell receptor beta chain was obtained from a study of T cell repertoires in cytomegalovirus infection. V trimming: 8 bases; J trimming: 7 bases; junction bases outside the gene matches: 22. This CDR3 has 18 amino acids. Germline assignment: CDR1 LNHDA and CDR2 SQIVND (reference sequence). TCRdb passed the reads through MiXCR, listing each CDR3 protein once. The sample lists 350,000 to 400,000 distinct CDR3 sequences, around a third occurring once. The sample holds many counts of this clonotype. Its target is not known. The source is a human donor in good health (CMV status not recorded). Some clones in this sample may be carry-over from other donors' samples. The gene calls are TRBV19 and TRBJ1-5; 8 nucleotides align to TRBD1. This specimen was cultured PBMCs, taken from culture after CMV antigen stimulation. This CDR3 is CASYGGRGSWDRRQPQHF. The CDR3 DNA reads TGTGCCAGTTATGGCGGGCGCGGATCCTGGGACAGGCGGCAGCCCCAGCATTTT.